The 5 T cell receptor beta chains in this list originate from one sample, sequenced in a study of identical twins. Via MiXCR, TCRdb re-called the 5' RACE reads, giving one row per CDR3 protein. The table has over 200,000 distinct CDR3 sequences, roughly 10% seen once; the top ten hold approximately 9.1%. The sequencing sample was made of memory T cells sorted from blood. These receptors originate from a man between 50 and 59 years old in good health.

The chain uses TRBV27 and TRBJ2-5, with 8 bases identical to TRBD1. With V trimmed by 0 bases and J by 3 bases, 9 bases remained unmatched. The CDR3 covers 17 residues. The germline gives CDR1 MNHEY, CDR2 SMNVEV (reference sequence). CDR3 bases: TGTGCCAGCAGTTTATCATCAAGGACAGGGTCAGAAGAGACCCAGTACTTC. The encoded protein is CASSLSSRTGSEETQYF.

This clonotype appeared many times. The chain is built from TRBV4-1 and TRBJ1-1; weak D call: TRBD1 (6 bases). CDR3 size: 15 residues. Deletions cut 1 base from V and 0 bases from J, with 9 bases between. Germline CDR1 is MGHRA and CDR2 is YSYEKL. CDR3 amino acids: CASSQGGQMNTEAFF. The DNA for the CDR3 is TGCGCCAGCAGCCAAGGGGGACAAATGAACACTGAAGCTTTCTTT.

The gene calls are TRBV29-1 and TRBJ2-5; TRBD1 agrees at 8 bases. Germline CDR1 and CDR2: SQVTM and ANQGSEA. V lost 4 bases, J lost 5 bases, and 15 bases stayed unmatched. This CDR3 region has 16 residues. The CDR3 nucleotides are TGCAGCGTTGCCGAATTCTACAGGGGGGACAGGGAGACCCAGTACTTC. Its translation is CSVAEFYRGDRETQYF.

This clonotype occurred once. V is TRBV29-1 and J is TRBJ2-5, with TRBD2 matching 9 bases. After removal of 4 bases from V and 4 bases from J, the junction contained 7 bases not matched to a gene. The length of the CDR3 is 14 residues. CDR1 is SQVTM and CDR2 is ANQGSEA in the germline V gene. The CDR3 coding sequence is TGCAGCGTTGGGCGTATACTAGCGGGAGAGACCCAGTACTTC. It specifies CSVGRILAGETQYF.

The table lists this clonotype with a few counts. The chain links TRBV14 to TRBJ1-2; D possibly corresponds to TRBD1 (5 bases). The V gene lost 2 bases and the J gene lost 4 bases, with 11 bases spanning the gap. Germline-derived CDR1 and CDR2 are SGHDN and FVKESK. This CDR3 is 14 amino acids long. The CDR3: CASSQTAGFYGYTF. The CDR3 nucleotides are TGTGCCAGCAGCCAAACAGCAGGGTTCTATGGCTACACCTTC. Looking up the rest from reference TRBV14 and TRBJ1-2 gives the full variable domain: EAGVTQFPSHSVIEKGQTVTLRCDPISGHDNLYWYRRVMGKEIKFLLHFVKESKQDESGMPNNRFLAERTGGTYSTLKVQPAELEDSGVYFCASSQTAGFYGYTFGSGTRLTVV.